This TCR beta chain was documented in a study of OX40 agonist ivuxolimab in advanced cancers. A note on the overall study: Ivuxolimab, which targeted the costimulatory receptor OX40 (CD134), was an agonistic, fully human IgG2 monoclonal antibody. Intravenous ivuxolimab was administered to patients every 2 weeks at six dose levels: 0.01, 0.1, 0.3, 1.5, 3 and 10 mg/kg. Among the 50 to 55 dose-escalation patients, around 19 had hepatocellular carcinoma, roughly 15 melanoma, 9 renal cell carcinoma and 9 head and neck cancer. In the dose-escalation cohort, nearly 85% of patients were male, and the mean age was approximately 60 years with a range of roughly 23 to 90. Prior anti-PD-1, anti-PD-L1 or anti-CTLA-4 therapy was permitted, and 40% of dose-escalation patients had received checkpoint inhibitors. Partial responses occurred in three dose-escalation patients, of whom one had hepatocellular carcinoma and two had cutaneous melanoma. Peripheral TCRbeta sequencing was intended to test whether TCR sequence diversity was altered and clonal T-cell expansion was caused by ivuxolimab. The paper covers the monotherapy dose-escalation part of the phase I ivuxolimab trial, which included N = 52 patients. Results the study describes overall, beyond this receptor: At doses of 0.1 to 3.0 mg/kg, clonal expansion of both CD4+ and CD8+ blood T cells was observed from baseline to week 6. Low levels of normalized T-cell clonal expansion were also seen in some nonresponding patients. After ivuxolimab, CD8+ T cells had more expanded clones than CD4+ T cells on average. The antigen specificity of the peripheral T cells that underwent clonal expansion was not determined. In partial responders in the 0.1-3.0 mg/kg groups, normalized peripheral clonal expansion was found to be among the lowest, especially among CD8+ T cells.

Trimming takes 11 bases from V and 4 bases from J, and the germline ends sit 18 bases apart. The CDR3 contains 14 residues, cysteine and phenylalanine counted. Only the CDR3 DNA is retained, 42 bases long and in frame from the first base. The germline V gene encodes CDR1 MNHNS and CDR2 SASEGT. This clone was recorded once. It lacks a known antigen. Per-base quality was not reported, and no clone a single base away is much larger than it. For sequencing of the TCRbeta CDR3 region, genomic DNA was extracted from the sorted cells. TCRbeta CDR3 regions were sequenced using the immunoSEQ Assay. The clones in this table, taken by TCRdb from immuneACCESS, are in-frame only. Not every clone is retained; where verified, under half of the shortfall comes from an unresolved V gene, and the cause of the rest is unknown. The sample has some 48,000 clones on record, approximately 85% of them singletons. The biggest ten clones account for around 1.9% of the sample.

The trial excluded patients who had a history of autoimmune disease or who were on systemic immunosuppression. Peripheral blood for TCR sequencing was drawn from every dose cohort at baseline, at cycle 4 day 1 and at cycle 7 day 1. Samples were obtained from an open-label, multicenter, first-in-human phase I dose-escalation trial of ivuxolimab. The trial enrolled adults with locally advanced or metastatic head and neck squamous cell, hepatocellular, melanoma or renal cell carcinoma. Before TCR sequencing, CD4+ T cells and CD8+ T cells from peripheral blood were sorted into separate populations. Material: CD4+ or CD8+ T cells sorted from blood, obtained in a trial of the OX40 agonist ivuxolimab. Here the chain combines TRBV6-1 and TRBJ2-1; the D segment could be TRBD1, given 6 matching bases. This receptor was taken from an adult with an advanced solid tumor such as melanoma, head and neck, liver or kidney cancer. CDR3 sequence: CAGQLGASYNEQFF. The nucleotide sequence reads as follows: TGTGCCGGGCAGTTGGGGGCCAGTTACAATGAGCAGTTCTTC.